The entry that follows covers one TCR beta chain sequence. Its antigen remains unknown. CDR3 length: 14 amino acids. Germline CDR1 reads MDHEN; CDR2 reads SYDVKM. Trimming removed 5 bases at V and 5 bases at J, with 15 bases between. TCRdb re-called the 5' RACE reads through MiXCR, storing one row per CDR3 protein. The sample lists more than 150,000 distinct CDR3 sequences, about a fifth occurring once. This sample was taken from a study of T-cell memory formation after mild COVID-19. Study results and caveats: CD4+ bias marked clones expanding day 15 to 37, unlike balanced contracting clones. The main location of contracting CD4+ clones was CM and EM, and that of contracting CD8+ clones was EMRA.

The chain has TRBV28 and TRBJ2-5; D may be TRBD2 (5 bases). Sequences were obtained from PBMCs or a T cell subset sorted from them (not recorded which). This receptor was obtained from a man aged 18 to 30 who had mild COVID-19 (a few samples of this study predate the infection). Cell type and time point are not known. The CDR3 region is CASSPLPGWETQYF. The CDR3 bases are TGTGCCAGCAGTCCCCTCCCGGGGTGGGAGACCCAGTACTTC.